This entry lists 20 T cell receptor beta chains sequenced from one sample in a study of identical twins. From the 5' RACE reads, TCRdb called clonotypes with MiXCR, one entry per CDR3 protein. The sample shows 650,000 to 800,000 distinct CDR3 sequences, over 8.5% of them seen only once. The sample was also linked to a second study, of yellow fever vaccine responses in identical twins.

The specimen sequenced was PBMCs. Every receptor here comes from a woman between 18 and 29 years old in good health.

The V gene is TRBV7-9, the J gene TRBJ2-5; perhaps TRBD2 as D (6 bases). The CDR3 spans 14 residues. Germline V gene lookup returns CDR1 SEHNR and CDR2 FQNEAQ (reference sequence). Trimming stripped 5 bases from V and 2 bases from J, with 12 bases between. The CDR3 DNA is TGTGCCAGCAGCACAAGGGACTGGCAAGAGACCCAGTACTTC. Translation: CASSTRDWQETQYF. The complete variable domain, with remaining parts taken from reference TRBV7-9 and TRBJ2-5, reads DTGVSQNPRHKITKRGQNVTFRCDPISEHNRLYWYRQTLGQGPEFLTYFQNEAQLEKSRLLSDRFSAERPKGSFSTLEIQRTEQGDSAMYLCASSTRDWQETQYFGPGTRLLVL.

This clonotype has just a few counts. V is TRBV5-1 and J is TRBJ2-2, with 10 bases fitting TRBD2. V dropped 4 bases and J dropped 4; count of bases not matched to a gene: 13. Germline-derived CDR1 and CDR2 are SGHRS and YFSETQ. The CDR3 is made up of 18 amino acids. CDR3 protein: CASSRTGTSAKSTGELFF. CDR3 bases: TGCGCCAGCAGCAGAACCGGGACTAGCGCCAAGAGCACCGGGGAGCTGTTTTTT.

The CDR3, as DNA: TGCAGTGCTAGAACAATTCCAAGTATAGCGCGTTCCTACGAGCAGTACTTC. Protein sequence: CSARTIPSIARSYEQYF. The chain is built from TRBV20-1 and TRBJ2-7; maybe TRBD2 (5 bases). The V gene's germline CDR1 is DFQATT and CDR2 SNEGSKA (reference sequence). Between the trimmed V and J ends, which lost 2 bases and 1 base, there was a span of 21 bases. This CDR3 is built from 17 residues.

This clonotype was observed many times. The chain is built from TRBV29-1 and TRBJ2-7; possibly TRBD1 for D (5 bases). CDR3 length: 12 amino acids. Germline CDR1 reads SQVTM; CDR2 reads ANQGSEA. V was shortened by 5 bases and J by 2 bases, with 10 bases between the two germline ends. The CDR3: CSVRAGPYEQYF. The DNA of the CDR3 is TGCAGCGTTAGGGCAGGGCCCTACGAGCAGTACTTC.

This clonotype came up a few times. This sequence joins TRBV10-1 and TRBJ2-1; 10 nucleotides agree with TRBD2. J was trimmed by 8 bases and V by 3 bases; bases with no gene match: 4. Germline CDR1 and CDR2: WNHNN and SYGVQD (reference sequence). CDR3 length: 14 residues. CDR3 region: CASSETSGNYEQFF. The CDR3 DNA reads as TGCGCCAGCAGTGAAACTAGCGGGAACTATGAGCAGTTCTTC.

This clonotype was picked up a small number of times. V usage is TRBV7-9 and J usage is TRBJ2-2; 10 bases fit TRBD1. Germline CDR1 reads SEHNR; CDR2 reads FQNEAQ (reference sequence). J gave up 8 bases and V 5 bases, and 14 bases lay outside the gene matches. This CDR3 comprises 17 residues. The CDR3, as DNA: TGTGCCAGCAGCGACCAACCAGCGACAGGGGGCAAGGGGGAGCTGTTTTTT. This sequence encodes CASSDQPATGGKGELFF.

This clonotype occurred many times. V is TRBV12-3 or TRBV12-4 and J is TRBJ1-6; D is possibly TRBD1 (5 bases). V gave up 2 bases and J gave up 6 bases, with 14 bases separating them. This CDR3 has 16 amino acids. Written as DNA, the CDR3 is TGTGCCAGCAGTTTAAGTCCTGGGACGCCTAATTCACCCCTCCACTTT. As protein: CASSLSPGTPNSPLHF.

The rearrangement joins TRBV6-2 or TRBV6-3 to TRBJ2-3, with TRBD2 matching over 7 bases. The V and J ends lost 1 base and 2 bases, in that order; junction bases with no gene match: 6. The CDR3 has 16 residues. Looked up from germline, CDR1 is MNHEY and CDR2 is SVGEGT. The CDR3 is CASSYYRLAATDTQYF. For the CDR3, the DNA is TGTGCCAGCAGTTACTATAGGCTAGCGGCCACAGATACGCAGTATTTT.

There are a few counts of this clonotype. The chain joins TRBV6-5 to TRBJ2-2, with D possibly TRBD2 on 6 matching bases. This CDR3 contains 15 residues. V was cut by 3 bases and J by 3 bases, with 11 bases left in between. Germline CDR1 is MNHEY and CDR2 is SVGAGI. The CDR3 DNA sequence: TGTGCCAGCAGTTATATGGCGGGGTACACCGGGGAGCTGTTTTTT. As protein: CASSYMAGYTGELFF.

The chain has TRBV20-1 and TRBJ2-7; 8 nucleotides align to TRBD2. V trimming: 5 bases; J trimming: 4 bases; junction bases outside the gene matches: 7. The length of the CDR3 is 13 residues. Looked up from germline, CDR1 is DFQATT and CDR2 is SNEGSKA (reference sequence). For the CDR3, the DNA is TGCAGTGCTGGATTTAGCGGGACTTACGAGCAGTACTTC. Encoded protein: CSAGFSGTYEQYF.

The table lists this clonotype with many counts. The V call is TRBV12-3 or TRBV12-4, the J call TRBJ2-3; D is perhaps TRBD2 (5 bases). V was trimmed by 5 bases and J by 1 base, leaving 13 bases between them. CDR3 size: 15 residues. Written as DNA, the CDR3 is TGTGCCAGCAGTGACCCCGCCGGGGGCACAGATACGCAGTATTTT. Protein sequence: CASSDPAGGTDTQYF.

This clonotype was seen a handful of times. The chain carries TRBV10-3 and TRBJ1-1; a possible D gene is TRBD1 (6 bases). Germline V lookup: CDR1 ENHRY, CDR2 SYGVKD. V shed 11 bases and J shed 7 bases, with 14 bases lying between them. CDR3 size: 11 residues. The CDR3 DNA reads TGTGCCTCCCAGGGGACGGGTGAAGCTTTCTTT. Translation: CASQGTGEAFF.

The rearrangement joins TRBV7-2 to TRBJ2-4; D is unresolved. The germline V gene encodes CDR1 SGHTA and CDR2 FQGNSA. CDR3 size: 16 residues. Trimming took 1 base from V and 0 from J, leaving 10 bases between them. DNA of the CDR3: TGTGCCAGCAGCTTAGAGCAGCACCTAGCCAAAAACATTCAGTACTTC. Translating it yields CASSLEQHLAKNIQYF.

This clonotype was found a few times. The chain couples TRBV7-2 to TRBJ2-7; TRBD2 might be the D (7 bases). This CDR3 is built from 15 residues. Trimming removed 5 bases at V and 0 bases at J, with 14 bases between. CDR1 is SGHTA and CDR2 is FQGNSA in the germline V gene. The CDR3 spells CASSRGGGGSYEQYF. In nucleotides, the CDR3 is TGTGCCAGCAGCCGAGGGGGAGGGGGCTCCTACGAGCAGTACTTC.

This clonotype turned up a few times. This sequence joins TRBV10-1 and TRBJ2-5, with D uncertain. The CDR3 runs 13 residues. The V gene lost 3 bases and the J gene lost 0 bases, with 5 bases spanning the gap. Germline lookup yields CDR1 WNHNN and CDR2 SYGVQD (reference sequence). The CDR3 here is CASSDLNQETQYF. CDR3 DNA: TGCGCCAGCAGTGATCTAAACCAAGAGACCCAGTACTTC.

This sequence joins TRBV11-2 and TRBJ2-2; 7 nucleotides agree with TRBD2. The CDR3 loop spans 18 amino acids. Germline V gene lookup returns CDR1 SGHAT and CDR2 FQNNGV. Unmatched junction bases numbered 16, after V lost 5 bases and J lost 4 bases. CDR3 amino acids: CASSSITTSGRGTGELFF. The CDR3 DNA reads TGTGCCAGCAGCAGCATCACAACCAGTGGGAGGGGCACCGGGGAGCTGTTTTTT.

The sample holds a few counts of this clonotype. The chain uses TRBV20-1 and TRBJ2-3; TRBD1 aligns across 8 bases. With V trimmed by 3 bases and J by 2 bases, 10 bases remained unmatched. CDR3 length: 16 amino acids. Germline CDR1 DFQATT, CDR2 SNEGSKA (reference sequence). The CDR3 loop reads CSARDPQGAVTDTQYF. The DNA of the CDR3 is TGCAGTGCTAGGGATCCTCAGGGGGCGGTCACAGATACGCAGTATTTT.

The rearrangement links TRBV12-3 or TRBV12-4 to TRBJ1-5; the D gene is possibly TRBD1 (6 bases). Trimming removed 8 bases from V and 9 bases from J, with 11 bases in between. The CDR3 sequence is 11 residues long. CDR3 DNA sequence: TGTGCCAGCGGAAGGGGGGGGCCCCAGCATTTT. Translation: CASGRGGPQHF.

Many counts were recorded for this clonotype. The rearrangement links TRBV28 to TRBJ2-2; 9 bases are shared with TRBD1. The CDR3 consists of 14 residues. Trimming at V came to 8 bases and at J to 4 bases, leaving 5 bases not matched to a gene. Germline V gene lookup returns CDR1 MDHEN and CDR2 SYDVKM. The CDR3 DNA is TGTGCCAGCGTCAACAGGGGGCTCACCGGGGAGCTGTTTTTT. It translates to CASVNRGLTGELFF.

The chain couples TRBV9 to TRBJ2-5; 7 positions agree with TRBD1. The CDR3 loop spans 16 amino acids. CDR1 and CDR2 from the germline V gene are SGDLS and YYNGEE. The J segment lost 1 base and the V segment lost 4 bases, leaving 10 bases of the junction unmatched. In DNA form, the CDR3 reads TGTGCCAGCAGCCTACTATCCGGGACAGTCCAAGAGACCCAGTACTTC. Translated, it gives CASSLLSGTVQETQYF.